This section outlines one T cell receptor beta chain sequence together with its context. Its specificity is unknown. This entry comes from a study of cytomegalovirus exposure and HLA in healthy donors. For the study at large: Membership in the Caucasian-associated ancestry cluster was found for about 80% of roughly 360 genotyped donors. Study results and limitations: Productive rates of about 87% or about 30% were seen for most TCR beta V segments in an earlier analysis. Analyzed later, most CMV-associated TCR beta chains appeared HLA-restricted.

V lost 0 bases and J lost 5; bases outside the gene matches: 7. The length of the CDR3 is 16 residues. Germline V gives CDR1 SGHRS, CDR2 YFSETQ. 13 Jbeta primers and 60 Vbeta primers were used for the PCR. How the authors handled the data: Later analysis identified tens of millions of unique TCR beta chains, some 10 million shared. Libraries were prepared by immunoSEQ multiplex PCR; TCRdb keeps only in-frame clonotypes and omits some of them. V, J and clone size are taken as reported in that table, and D and trimming were inferred from the DNA itself. The sample holds 180,000 or so clones; approximately 9.5% are singletons and the top ten take 1% to 1.5%.

The specimen was PBMCs. The chain uses TRBV5-1 and TRBJ1-4; TRBD1 matches at 7 bases. The sequence came from a woman in her twenties or thirties in good health and CMV-seropositive. The CDR3 loop is CASSLGNRGSNEKLFF. CDR3 DNA: TGCGCCAGCAGCTTGGGGAACAGGGGATCCAATGAAAAACTGTTTTTT.